The T cell receptor beta chain under discussion was sequenced for a study of shared clonotypes between healthy human individuals. From germline, CDR1 is KGHSH and CDR2 LQKENI. V trimming: 3 bases; J trimming: 4 bases; junction bases outside the gene matches: 5. CDR3 length equals 15 residues. The assay was immunoSEQ multiplex PCR, and TCRdb's table has in-frame clones only and misses some. The sample has about 1.5 million clones, around 98% seen once. This chain uses TRBV18 with TRBJ1-3, with 8 bases lining up with TRBD1. This clonotype was sampled from a man aged 25-40 years in good health. Sequences were obtained from naive CD4+ T cells sorted from blood. Documented subset: CD45RA+ positively selected. This CDR3 reads CASSPRQGLGNTIYF. CDR3 nucleotide sequence: TGTGCCAGCTCACCCAGACAGGGGCTCGGAAACACCATATATTTT.